The 26 T cell receptor beta chains listed next were all sequenced from one sample in a study of blood T cell repertoires in COVID-19. Clones were read by immunoSEQ multiplex PCR, and TCRdb kept only the in-frame ones, dropping some. The sample lists some 500,000 clones; roughly 90% were seen once. Sequencing was performed on PBMCs or T cells enriched from blood (not recorded which). The receptor set was obtained from a woman between 40 and 50 years old who had recovered from COVID-19.

The chain joins TRBV11-2 to TRBJ1-5, with D perhaps TRBD1 (6 bases). This CDR3 spans 18 amino acids. Deletions cut 5 bases from V and 9 bases from J, with 29 bases between. Germline-derived CDR1 and CDR2 are SGHAT and FQNNGV. In DNA form, the CDR3 reads TGTGCCAGCAGCATCCCCCCGGGGGGGCGCGACCCAATTGTGCCCCAGCATTTT. As protein: CASSIPPGGRDPIVPQHF.

This clone was seen just once. The V call is TRBV11-3, the J call TRBJ1-1, with 8 positions matching TRBD1. V dropped 5 bases and J dropped 1; count of bases not matched to a gene: 6. This CDR3 contains 15 residues. Germline CDR1 is SGHNT and CDR2 is YENEEA. The CDR3 spells CASSPRTGKNTEAFF. For the CDR3, the DNA is TGTGCCAGCAGCCCGCGGACAGGGAAGAACACTGAAGCTTTCTTT.

This clone was picked up one time. This chain links TRBV2 with TRBJ2-1; D unclear. CDR1 is SNHLY, CDR2 FYNNEI, per germline. This CDR3 contains 11 residues. Trimming left V 7 bases short and J 9 bases short, with 10 bases between. The CDR3 here is CASTLDREQFF. Written as DNA, the CDR3 is TGTGCCAGCACGCTAGATCGTGAGCAGTTCTTC. The variable domain in full, with the rest retrieved from reference TRBV2 and TRBJ2-1, is EPEVTQTPSHQVTQMGQEVILRCVPISNHLYFYWYRQILGQKVEFLVSFYNNEISEKSEIFDDQFSVERPDGSNFTLKIRSTKLEDSAMYFCASTLDREQFFGPGTRLTVL.

V and J are TRBV5-5 and TRBJ1-1; D is unclear. Looked up from germline, CDR1 is SGHKS and CDR2 is YYEKEE (reference sequence). This CDR3 is 12 amino acids long. Trimming stripped 0 bases from V and 12 bases from J, with 12 bases between. The CDR3 spells CASSLDVGGTFF. The CDR3 DNA reads as TGTGCCAGCAGCTTGGACGTGGGAGGAACTTTCTTT.

The V and J genes are TRBV24-1 and TRBJ2-1, with a tentative D call TRBD1 (6 bases). In germline, CDR1 is KGHDR, CDR2 SFDVKD. V lost 6 bases to trimming and J lost 4 bases, with 15 bases between them. CDR3 size: 15 residues. As DNA, the CDR3 is TGTGCCACCAGTCCAGGGGTTCGGCCTTACAATGAGCAGTTCTTC. It is translated as CATSPGVRPYNEQFF.

This chain connects TRBV11-2 to TRBJ2-1; TRBD1 might be the D (5 bases). Germline V CDR1 and CDR2: SGHAT, FQNNGV. V was clipped by 6 bases and J by 7 bases, with 22 bases between them. The CDR3 extends over 16 amino acids. This CDR3 reads CASRPRQFRMANEQFF. CDR3 nucleotide sequence: TGTGCCAGCAGACCTAGACAGTTTAGGATGGCTAATGAGCAGTTCTTC.

J is TRBJ1-6 and V is TRBV7-2, with D unclear. CDR3 length: 17 residues. Trimming left V 0 bases short and J 7 bases short, with 16 bases between. CDR1 and CDR2 from the germline V gene are SGHTA and FQGNSA. CDR3 protein: CASSLAHGVAKNSPLHF. Written as DNA, the CDR3 is TGTGCCAGCAGCTTAGCTCATGGGGTAGCGAAAAATTCACCCCTCCACTTT.

The J gene is TRBJ2-2, the V gene TRBV27; 7 bases are a match to TRBD1. Per the germline V gene, CDR1 is MNHEY and CDR2 is SMNVEV (reference sequence). Germline trimming cut 10 bases from V and 5 bases from J; bases unmatched to any gene: 10. The CDR3 has 14 amino acids. Written as DNA, the CDR3 is TGTGCCACCAGACAGGGTACCCCAACCGGGGAGCTGTTTTTT. It yields the protein CATRQGTPTGELFF.

This rearrangement joins TRBV5-4 to TRBJ2-4; 9 bases are shared with TRBD2. This CDR3 has 16 amino acids. CDR1 and CDR2 from the germline V gene are SGHNT and YYREEE (reference sequence). Losses at the gene ends were 3 bases for V and 6 bases for J; bases not matched to a gene: 10. CDR3 amino acids: CASSSSSGTNLNIQYF. The CDR3 nucleotides read TGTGCCAGCAGCTCGTCTAGCGGGACGAACCTAAACATTCAGTACTTC.

The V call is TRBV6-5, the J call TRBJ2-2, with D perhaps matching TRBD2 (5 bases). This CDR3 region has 15 residues. Germline V gives CDR1 MNHEY, CDR2 SVGAGI. The germline V and J ends were trimmed by 2 bases and 8 bases, with 15 bases remaining between them. CDR3 in amino acids: CASSYPGIGRGELFF. As DNA, the CDR3 is TGTGCCAGCAGTTACCCGGGGATAGGGCGGGGGGAGCTGTTTTTT.

The sample holds a few counts of this clone. The rearrangement links TRBV7-8 to TRBJ1-2; D is unresolved. V was shortened by 1 base and J by 5 bases, with 11 bases between the two germline ends. The germline gives CDR1 SGHVS, CDR2 FQNEAQ. The CDR3 contains 14 residues. The CDR3 sequence: CASSLDTYVYGYTF. CDR3 nucleotide sequence: TGTGCCAGCAGCTTAGATACCTATGTTTATGGCTACACCTTC. The whole variable domain, filled in from reference TRBV7-8 and TRBJ1-2, reads GAGVSQSPRYKVAKRGQDVALRCDPISGHVSLFWYQQALGQGPEFLTYFQNEAQLDKSGLPSDRFFAERPEGSVSTLKIQRTQQEDSAVYLCASSLDTYVYGYTFGSGTRLTVV.

The V gene is TRBV5-6, the J gene TRBJ2-7; tentative D call: TRBD2 (7 bases). Trimming took 6 bases from V and 0 from J, leaving 16 bases between them. This CDR3 region has 15 residues. The germline gives CDR1 SGHDT, CDR2 YYEEEE. CDR3 coding DNA: TGTGCCAGCACCCTAGGGGGGAGGGCCTCCTACGAGCAGTACTTC. Its protein product is CASTLGGRASYEQYF.

The J gene is TRBJ1-4, the V gene TRBV28; 8 bases map to TRBD1. The ends lost 11 bases at V and 3 bases at J; junction bases unmatched: 2. Germline V CDR1 and CDR2: MDHEN, SYDVKM. The CDR3 sequence is 12 residues long. CDR3 DNA: TGTGCCGGACAGGGATCTAATGAAAAACTGTTTTTT. Protein product: CAGQGSNEKLFF.

The rearrangement joins TRBV3-1 (or the pseudogene TRBV3-2) to TRBJ2-7; 7 nucleotides line up with TRBD2. Looked up from germline, CDR1 is LGHDT and CDR2 is YNNKEL (reference sequence). The CDR3 consists of 18 residues. Germline trimming cut 0 bases from V and 6 bases from J; bases unmatched to any gene: 17. DNA of the CDR3: TGTGCCAGCAGCCAAGATCCGAGAGGGAGGGCCCCCCCCTCCGAGCAGTACTTC. Its translation is CASSQDPRGRAPPSEQYF.

This clone was observed a single time. This chain links TRBV24-1 with TRBJ2-1; 9 bases are a match to TRBD1. This CDR3 region has 17 residues. Germline V gene lookup returns CDR1 KGHDR and CDR2 SFDVKD. V gave up 5 bases and J gave up 0 bases; unmatched junction bases: 7. CDR3 coding DNA: TGTGCCACCAGTGGGAGACAGGGGGAAAGCTCCTACAATGAGCAGTTCTTC. Its translation is CATSGRQGESSYNEQFF.

This clone was recorded only once. The V gene is TRBV27, the J gene TRBJ1-1, with 7 bases fitting TRBD1. Germline CDR1 and CDR2: MNHEY and SMNVEV (reference sequence). With V trimmed by 5 bases and J by 1 base, 4 bases remained unmatched. The CDR3 loop spans 14 amino acids. For the CDR3, the DNA is TGTGCCAGCAGTCGGAGACAGGGGAACACTGAAGCTTTCTTT. Protein: CASSRRQGNTEAFF.

This chain connects TRBV3-1 (or the pseudogene TRBV3-2) to TRBJ2-5; 7 nucleotides align to TRBD2. The CDR3 spans 13 residues. With V trimmed by 11 bases and J by 4 bases, 10 bases remained unmatched. Germline values: CDR1 LGHDT, CDR2 YNNKEL (reference sequence). CDR3: CAEGRGRIETQYF. The CDR3 DNA sequence: TGTGCCGAGGGGAGGGGACGGATAGAGACCCAGTACTTC.

The chain links TRBV12-5 to TRBJ2-1; the D gene is possibly TRBD1 (6 bases). V dropped 5 bases and J dropped 1 base, with 12 bases sitting between them. Germline values: CDR1 LGHNT, CDR2 FRNRAP. This CDR3 is 15 amino acids long. DNA of the CDR3: TGTGCTAGTGGTCTACGAGGGGGATCCTACAATGAGCAGTTCTTC. Its translation is CASGLRGGSYNEQFF.

This clone has only a few counts. This sequence joins TRBV2 and TRBJ1-6; TRBD1 matches 10 bases. Trimming took 6 bases from V and 6 from J; bases not matched to a gene: 5. Per germline, CDR1 SNHLY and CDR2 FYNNEI. The CDR3 spans 15 residues. The CDR3 reads CASRRDRGINSPLHF. In nucleotides, the CDR3 is TGTGCCAGCAGGAGGGACAGGGGAATTAATTCACCCCTCCACTTT.

The chain is built from TRBV7-2 and TRBJ1-2; 7 nucleotides align to TRBD1. Trimming at V came to 1 base and at J to 6 bases, leaving 11 bases not matched to a gene. The germline V gene has CDR1 SGHTA and CDR2 FQGNSA. This CDR3 is 16 amino acids long. The CDR3 coding sequence is TGTGCCAGCAGCTTAGGAGCGACACAGGGGAGCGATGGCTACACCTTC. It translates to CASSLGATQGSDGYTF.

The J gene is TRBJ1-1, the V gene TRBV29-1; 12 bases are shared with TRBD1. The CDR3 is 13 amino acids. Germline V CDR1 and CDR2: SQVTM, ANQGSEA. V was pared by 6 bases and J by 4 bases, with 3 bases of the junction left unmatched. The CDR3, as DNA: TGCAGCGTGGGGACAGGGGGCGGCACTGAAGCTTTCTTT. It translates to CSVGTGGGTEAFF.

This chain links TRBV11-2 with TRBJ1-3; possible D gene TRBD1, 5 bases. The V gene's germline CDR1 is SGHAT and CDR2 FQNNGV. V was shortened by 1 base and J by 3 bases, with 13 bases between the two germline ends. CDR3 length: 16 residues. The CDR3 sequence: CASSLASRASGNTIYF. The DNA for the CDR3 is TGTGCCAGCAGCTTAGCGAGCAGGGCGAGTGGAAACACCATATATTTT.

The count of this clone is one. The chain is built from TRBV6-5 and TRBJ2-1; the D is unclear. The V end was cut by 0 bases, the J end by 10 bases, with 10 bases between. The CDR3 consists of 13 residues. Germline values: CDR1 MNHEY, CDR2 SVGAGI. CDR3 nucleotide sequence: TGTGCCAGCAGTTACTCTGTAGCAGAGGAGCAGTTCTTC. It yields the protein CASSYSVAEEQFF.

This chain connects TRBV19 to TRBJ1-5, with TRBD1 matching 9 bases. The germline V gene has CDR1 LNHDA and CDR2 SQIVND (reference sequence). V lost 8 bases to trimming and J lost 5 bases; unmatched junction nucleotides: 10. This CDR3 has 15 amino acids. CDR3 in amino acids: CASQYRDRAHQPQHF. The CDR3 region has the DNA TGTGCCAGTCAATACCGGGACAGGGCCCATCAGCCCCAGCATTTT. Combining the CDR3 with reference TRBV19 and TRBJ1-5 gives the whole variable domain DGGITQSPKYLFRKEGQNVTLSCEQNLNHDAMYWYRQDPGQGLRLIYYSQIVNDFQKGDIAEGYSVSREKKESFPLTVTSAQKNPTAFYLCASQYRDRAHQPQHFGDGTRLSIL.

This clone was counted a few times. The chain combines TRBV2 with TRBJ2-3; 9 bases line up with TRBD2. Germline-derived CDR1 and CDR2 are SNHLY and FYNNEI. This CDR3 has 14 amino acids. J was trimmed by 6 bases and V by 7 bases; bases with no gene match: 8. This chain's CDR3 is CASTTSGNLDTQYF. The CDR3 DNA is TGTGCCAGCACGACTAGCGGTAACCTGGATACGCAGTATTTT.

The rearrangement uses TRBV11-2 and TRBJ1-2; TRBD1 agrees at 7 bases. Trimming at V came to 2 bases and at J to 6 bases, leaving 6 bases not matched to a gene. The CDR3 loop spans 14 amino acids. The V gene's germline CDR1 is SGHAT and CDR2 FQNNGV. CDR3 sequence (DNA): TGTGCCAGCAGCTTAATGGTAGGGGGCAATGGCTACACCTTC. Translation gives CASSLMVGGNGYTF.